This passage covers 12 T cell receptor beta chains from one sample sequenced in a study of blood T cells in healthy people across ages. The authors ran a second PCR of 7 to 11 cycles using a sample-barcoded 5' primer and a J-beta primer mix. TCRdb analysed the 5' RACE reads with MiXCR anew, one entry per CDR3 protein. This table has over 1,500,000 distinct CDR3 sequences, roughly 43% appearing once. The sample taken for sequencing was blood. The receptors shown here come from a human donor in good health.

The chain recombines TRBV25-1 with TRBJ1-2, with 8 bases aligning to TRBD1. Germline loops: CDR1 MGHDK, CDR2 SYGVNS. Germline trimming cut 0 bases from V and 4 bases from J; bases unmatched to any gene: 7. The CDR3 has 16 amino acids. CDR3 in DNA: TGTGCCAGCAGTGAATACGAGGACAGGGAGATCTATGGCTACACCTTC. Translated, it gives CASSEYEDREIYGYTF.

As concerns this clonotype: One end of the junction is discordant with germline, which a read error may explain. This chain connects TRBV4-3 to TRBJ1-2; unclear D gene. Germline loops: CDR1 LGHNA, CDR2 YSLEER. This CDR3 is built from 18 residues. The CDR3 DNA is TGCGCCAGCAGCCAAGATCGGTATAAGGGTTCTCTACTCAAGGGCTGCACCTTC. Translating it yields CASSQDRYKGSLLKGCTF.

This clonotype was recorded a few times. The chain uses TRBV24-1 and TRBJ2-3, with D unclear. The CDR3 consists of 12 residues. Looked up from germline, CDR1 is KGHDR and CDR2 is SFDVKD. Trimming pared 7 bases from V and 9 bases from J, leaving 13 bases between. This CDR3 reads CATSQIGVTQYF. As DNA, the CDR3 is TGTGCCACCAGCCAAATTGGGGTAACGCAGTATTTT.

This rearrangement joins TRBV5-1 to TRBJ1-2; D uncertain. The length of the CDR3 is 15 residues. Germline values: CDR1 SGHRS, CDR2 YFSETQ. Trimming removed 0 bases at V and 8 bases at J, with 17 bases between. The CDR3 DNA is TGCGCCAGCAGCTTGGGGGTAACGGGGAGTCTCGGCTACACCTTC. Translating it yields CASSLGVTGSLGYTF.

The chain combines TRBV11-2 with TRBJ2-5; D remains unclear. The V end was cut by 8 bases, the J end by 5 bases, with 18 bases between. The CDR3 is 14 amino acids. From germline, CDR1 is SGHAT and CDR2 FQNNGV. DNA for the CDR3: TGTGCCAGCGTCAGCAGCTTGGGGATGGAGACCCAGTACTTC. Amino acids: CASVSSLGMETQYF. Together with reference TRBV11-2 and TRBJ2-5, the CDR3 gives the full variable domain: EAGVAQSPRYKIIEKRQSVAFWCNPISGHATLYWYQQILGQGPKLLIQFQNNGVVDDSQLPKDRFSAERLKGVDSTLKIQPAKLEDSAVYLCASVSSLGMETQYFGPGTRLLVL.

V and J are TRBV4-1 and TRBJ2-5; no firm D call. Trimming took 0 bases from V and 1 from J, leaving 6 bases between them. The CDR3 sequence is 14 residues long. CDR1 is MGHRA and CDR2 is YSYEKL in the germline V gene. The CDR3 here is CASSQDWIQETQYF. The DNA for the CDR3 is TGCGCCAGCAGCCAAGATTGGATCCAAGAGACCCAGTACTTC.

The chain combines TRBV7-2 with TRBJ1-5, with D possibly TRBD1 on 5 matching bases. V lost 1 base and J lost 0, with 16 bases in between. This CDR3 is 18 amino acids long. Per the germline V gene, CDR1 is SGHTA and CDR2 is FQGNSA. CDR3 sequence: CASSLGGVRGYSNQPQHF. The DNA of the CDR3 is TGTGCCAGCAGCTTAGGAGGGGTGCGGGGTTATAGCAATCAGCCCCAGCATTTT.

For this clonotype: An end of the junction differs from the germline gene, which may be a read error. This CDR3 reads CASTYGDNYGYTF. For the CDR3, the DNA is TGTGCCAGCACTTACGGGGATAACTATGGCTACACCTTC. The chain employs TRBV6-5 and TRBJ1-2; D remains ambiguous. Germline values: CDR1 MNHEY, CDR2 SVGAGI. The CDR3 length is 13 residues.

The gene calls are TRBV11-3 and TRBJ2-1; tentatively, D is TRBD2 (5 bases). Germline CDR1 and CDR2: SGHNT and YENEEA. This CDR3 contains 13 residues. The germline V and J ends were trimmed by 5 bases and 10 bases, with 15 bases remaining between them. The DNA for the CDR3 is TGTGCCAGCAGCCTTAGAGGGCGCCTGGAGCAGTTCTTC. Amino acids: CASSLRGRLEQFF. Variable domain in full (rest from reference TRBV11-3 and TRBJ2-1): EAGVVQSPRYKIIEKKQPVAFWCNPISGHNTLYWYLQNLGQGPELLIRYENEEAVDDSQLPKDRFSAERLKGVDSTLKIQPAELGDSAVYLCASSLRGRLEQFFGPGTRLTVL.

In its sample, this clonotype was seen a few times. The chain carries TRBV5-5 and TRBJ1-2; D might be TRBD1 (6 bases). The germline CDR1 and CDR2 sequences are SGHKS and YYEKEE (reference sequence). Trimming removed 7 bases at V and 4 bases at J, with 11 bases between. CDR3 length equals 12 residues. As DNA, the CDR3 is TGTGCCAGCGTGGGGGCCGGCTATGGCTACACCTTC. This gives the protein CASVGAGYGYTF.

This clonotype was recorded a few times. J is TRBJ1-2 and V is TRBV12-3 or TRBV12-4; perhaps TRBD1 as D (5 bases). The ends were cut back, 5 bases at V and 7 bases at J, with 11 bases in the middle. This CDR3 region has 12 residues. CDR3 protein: CASSTPRAGYTF. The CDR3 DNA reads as TGTGCCAGCAGTACCCCCAGGGCTGGCTACACCTTC.

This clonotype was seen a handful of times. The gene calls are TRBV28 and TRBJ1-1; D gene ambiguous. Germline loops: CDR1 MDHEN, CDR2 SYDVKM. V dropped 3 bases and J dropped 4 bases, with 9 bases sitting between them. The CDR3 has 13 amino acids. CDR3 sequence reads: CASSLMGSTEAFF. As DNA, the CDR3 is TGTGCCAGCAGTTTGATGGGTAGCACTGAAGCTTTCTTT.